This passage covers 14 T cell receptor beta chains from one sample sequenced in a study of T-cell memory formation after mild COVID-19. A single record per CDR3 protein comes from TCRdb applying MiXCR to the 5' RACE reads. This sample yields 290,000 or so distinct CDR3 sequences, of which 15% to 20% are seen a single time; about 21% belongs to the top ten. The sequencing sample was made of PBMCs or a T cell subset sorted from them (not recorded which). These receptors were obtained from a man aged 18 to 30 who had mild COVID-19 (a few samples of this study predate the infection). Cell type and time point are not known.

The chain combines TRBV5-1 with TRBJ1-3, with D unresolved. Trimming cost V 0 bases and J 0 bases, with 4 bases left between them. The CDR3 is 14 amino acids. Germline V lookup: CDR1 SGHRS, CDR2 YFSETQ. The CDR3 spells CASSLDYSGNTIYF. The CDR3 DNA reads TGCGCCAGCAGCTTGGACTACTCTGGAAACACCATATATTTT.

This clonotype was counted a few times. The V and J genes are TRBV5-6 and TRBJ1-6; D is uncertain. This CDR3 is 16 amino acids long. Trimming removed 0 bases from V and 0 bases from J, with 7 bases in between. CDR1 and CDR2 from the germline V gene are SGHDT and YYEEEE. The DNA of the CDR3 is TGTGCCAGCAGCTTGGTGACCATCTCCTATAATTCACCCCTCCACTTT. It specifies CASSLVTISYNSPLHF.

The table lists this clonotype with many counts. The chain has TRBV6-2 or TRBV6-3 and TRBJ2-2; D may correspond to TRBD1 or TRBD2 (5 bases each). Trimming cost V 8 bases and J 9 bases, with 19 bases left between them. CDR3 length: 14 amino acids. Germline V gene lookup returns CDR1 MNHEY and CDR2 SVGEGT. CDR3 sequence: CASLGTLSVRELFF. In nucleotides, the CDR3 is TGTGCCAGCCTGGGGACCCTGTCCGTTCGGGAGCTGTTTTTT.

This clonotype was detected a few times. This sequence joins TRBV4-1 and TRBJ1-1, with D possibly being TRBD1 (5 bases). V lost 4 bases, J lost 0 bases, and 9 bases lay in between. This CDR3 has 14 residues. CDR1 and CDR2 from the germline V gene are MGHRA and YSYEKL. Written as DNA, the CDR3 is TGCGCCAGCAGCCCCGACAGCATGAACACTGAAGCTTTCTTT. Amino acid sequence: CASSPDSMNTEAFF.

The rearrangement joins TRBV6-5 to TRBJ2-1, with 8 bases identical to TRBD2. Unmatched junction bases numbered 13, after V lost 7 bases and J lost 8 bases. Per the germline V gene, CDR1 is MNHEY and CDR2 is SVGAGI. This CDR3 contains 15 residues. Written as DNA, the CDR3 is TGTGCCAGCACCGACTTCGGGGGGGTCGGGGATGAGCAGTTCTTC. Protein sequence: CASTDFGGVGDEQFF.

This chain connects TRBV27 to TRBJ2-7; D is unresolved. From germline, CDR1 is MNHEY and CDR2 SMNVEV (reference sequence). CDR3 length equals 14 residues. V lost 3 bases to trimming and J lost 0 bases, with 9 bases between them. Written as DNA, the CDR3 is TGTGCCAGCAGTTTTGGTGGTCCCTCCTACGAGCAGTACTTC. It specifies CASSFGGPSYEQYF.

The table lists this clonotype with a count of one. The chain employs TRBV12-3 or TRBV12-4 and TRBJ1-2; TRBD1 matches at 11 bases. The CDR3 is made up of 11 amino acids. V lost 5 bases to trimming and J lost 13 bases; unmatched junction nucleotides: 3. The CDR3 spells CASSPGQGATF. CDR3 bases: TGTGCCAGCAGTCCTGGACAGGGGGCCACCTTC.

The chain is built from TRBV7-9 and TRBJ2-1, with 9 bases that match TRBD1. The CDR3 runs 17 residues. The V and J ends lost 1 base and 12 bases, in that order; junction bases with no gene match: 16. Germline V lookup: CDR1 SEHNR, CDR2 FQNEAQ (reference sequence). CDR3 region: CASSLGLADRGSKRQFF. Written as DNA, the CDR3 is TGTGCCAGCAGCTTAGGTCTGGCGGACAGGGGTTCTAAGCGGCAGTTCTTC.

CDR3 amino acids: CASSATGTTSSYNEQFF. For the CDR3, the DNA is TGTGCCAGCAGCGCCACCGGGACTACGAGCTCCTACAATGAGCAGTTCTTC. V gene TRBV9 combines with J gene TRBJ2-1; 7 nucleotides agree with TRBD2. Germline loops: CDR1 SGDLS, CDR2 YYNGEE. This CDR3 comprises 17 residues. V dropped 3 bases and J dropped 0; count of bases not matched to a gene: 9.

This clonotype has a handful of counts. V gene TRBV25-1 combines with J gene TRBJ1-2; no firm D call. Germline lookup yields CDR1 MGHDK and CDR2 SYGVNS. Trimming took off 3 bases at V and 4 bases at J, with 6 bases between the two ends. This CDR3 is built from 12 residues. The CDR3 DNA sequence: TGTGCCAGCAGTGACCCGGGCTATGGCTACACCTTC. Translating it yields CASSDPGYGYTF.

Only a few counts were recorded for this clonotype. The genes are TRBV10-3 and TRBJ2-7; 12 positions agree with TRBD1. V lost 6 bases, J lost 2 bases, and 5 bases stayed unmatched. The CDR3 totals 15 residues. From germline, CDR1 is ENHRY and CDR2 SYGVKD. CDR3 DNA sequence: TGTGCCATCAGACCCGGGGACAGGGGGCCCTACGAGCAGTACTTC. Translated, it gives CAIRPGDRGPYEQYF.

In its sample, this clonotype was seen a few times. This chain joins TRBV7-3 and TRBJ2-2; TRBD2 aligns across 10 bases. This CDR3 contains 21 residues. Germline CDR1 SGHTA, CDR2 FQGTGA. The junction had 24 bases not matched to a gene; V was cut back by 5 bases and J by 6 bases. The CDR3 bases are TGTGCCAGCAGCCCCCTACCCCCTAGCGGGGGCCGAGGAGGGACCGCCGGGGAGCTGTTTTTT. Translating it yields CASSPLPPSGGRGGTAGELFF.

The CDR3 reads CASSPQPGPERDEQYF. CDR3 coding DNA: TGTGCCAGCAGCCCTCAGCCGGGTCCCGAGAGGGACGAGCAGTACTTC. The chain employs TRBV6-5 and TRBJ2-7; tentatively, D is TRBD2 (5 bases). V was cut by 6 bases and J by 5 bases, with 23 bases left in between. This CDR3 has 16 amino acids. Germline values: CDR1 MNHEY, CDR2 SVGAGI.

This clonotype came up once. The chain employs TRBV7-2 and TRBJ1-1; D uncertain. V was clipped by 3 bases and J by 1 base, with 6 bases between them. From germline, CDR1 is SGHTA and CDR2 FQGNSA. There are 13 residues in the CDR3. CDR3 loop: CASSFYANTEAFF. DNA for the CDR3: TGTGCCAGCAGCTTCTACGCGAACACTGAAGCTTTCTTT.